What follows are 23 T cell receptor beta chains derived from one specimen sequenced in a study of T-cell memory formation after mild COVID-19. In TCRdb, the 5' RACE reads were re-called with MiXCR into one record per CDR3 protein. This repertoire shows approximately 300,000 distinct CDR3 sequences, 8.2% found once; its top ten account for around a fifth. The specimen was PBMCs or a T cell subset sorted from them (not recorded which). Every receptor here comes from a man between 18 and 35 years old who had mild COVID-19 (a few samples of this study predate the infection). Cell type and time point are not known.

This clonotype has only a few counts. The V gene is TRBV20-1, the J gene TRBJ2-1; D call uncertain. Trimming took off 3 bases at V and 4 bases at J, with 16 bases between the two ends. The CDR3 is 15 amino acids. CDR1 is DFQATT and CDR2 is SNEGSKA in the germline V gene (reference sequence). The CDR3 DNA reads as TGCAGTGCTAGCGGCTTGGCGGAACCTTACAATGAGCAGTTCTTC. Its protein is CSASGLAEPYNEQFF.

This clonotype was counted between two and nine times. The rearrangement links TRBV7-9 to TRBJ2-5; 10 bases agree with TRBD1. With V trimmed by 5 bases and J by 1 base, 7 bases remained unmatched. This CDR3 comprises 16 residues. Looked up from germline, CDR1 is SEHNR and CDR2 is FQNEAQ (reference sequence). CDR3 in DNA: TGTGCCAGCAGCCTCGGGGACAGGGGAATCCAAGAGACCCAGTACTTC. Residues: CASSLGDRGIQETQYF.

This clonotype was detected a few times. V is TRBV5-1 and J is TRBJ2-1, with 10 positions matching TRBD2. CDR3 size: 16 residues. J gave up 7 bases and V 3 bases, and 10 bases lay outside the gene matches. CDR1 is SGHRS, CDR2 YFSETQ, per germline. In DNA, the CDR3 is TGCGCCAGCAGCTCCTTAGCGGGGGGAGGGTCGAATGAGCAGTTCTTC. This translates into CASSSLAGGGSNEQFF.

V gene TRBV5-5 combines with J gene TRBJ2-7; D is possibly TRBD2 (6 bases). The CDR3 is 13 amino acids. Per germline, CDR1 SGHKS and CDR2 YYEKEE (reference sequence). The V end lost 3 bases, the J end lost 6 bases, and 13 bases lay between the germline ends. In DNA, the CDR3 is TGTGCCAGCAGCTGGGGGGTTAAGGGCGAGCAGTACTTC. Residues: CASSWGVKGEQYF.

The chain has TRBV12-3 or TRBV12-4 and TRBJ2-1; D is ambiguous. The CDR3 has 16 amino acids. V shed 2 bases and J shed 4 bases, with 15 bases lying between them. CDR3 nucleotide sequence: TGTGCCAGCAGTTTAAGGAAGGGTGGGCCTTACAATGAGCAGTTCTTC. It translates to CASSLRKGGPYNEQFF.

This clonotype was detected only a few times. The chain couples TRBV29-1 to TRBJ2-1; D remains ambiguous. The V end lost 3 bases, the J end lost 10 bases, and 10 bases lay between the germline ends. CDR1 and CDR2 (germline): SQVTM, ANQGSEA. The CDR3 is 11 residues long. CDR3 sequence: CSVEVGWEQFF. The CDR3, as DNA: TGCAGCGTTGAGGTTGGCTGGGAGCAGTTCTTC.

In its sample, this clonotype was seen many times. The J gene is TRBJ1-5, the V gene TRBV7-2; D ambiguous. The V and J ends lost 3 bases and 1 base respectively, with 7 bases between them. Germline lookup yields CDR1 SGHTA and CDR2 FQGNSA. The length of the CDR3 is 14 residues. The CDR3 DNA reads as TGTGCCAGCAGCTTTGCAGTGAGCAATCAGCCCCAGCATTTT. Protein: CASSFAVSNQPQHF.

The rearrangement uses TRBV7-2 and TRBJ2-1; 9 nucleotides line up with TRBD2. Germline assignment: CDR1 SGHTA and CDR2 FQGNSA. This CDR3 spans 16 amino acids. Germline trimming cut 2 bases from V and 5 bases from J; bases unmatched to any gene: 7. This chain's CDR3 is CASSLRGREIHNEQFF. In DNA form, the CDR3 reads TGTGCCAGCAGCTTACGCGGGAGGGAGATCCACAATGAGCAGTTCTTC.

This clonotype was seen once. The chain joins TRBV30 to TRBJ2-7; D gene unclear. The V gene's germline CDR1 is GTSNPN and CDR2 SVGIG (reference sequence). Trimming took off 1 base at V and 1 base at J, with 5 bases between the two ends. The CDR3 extends over 12 amino acids. Written as DNA, the CDR3 is TGTGCCTGGAGTGAAGTTTCCTACGAGCAGTACTTC. Protein sequence: CAWSEVSYEQYF.

This clonotype was counted between two and nine times. This chain links TRBV7-7 with TRBJ1-4; D is ambiguous. CDR3 length equals 14 residues. V gave up 8 bases and J gave up 2 bases, with 12 bases separating them. The germline V gene has CDR1 SSHAT and CDR2 FNYEAQ (reference sequence). CDR3 protein: CASGLGWTNEKLFF. The CDR3 region has the DNA TGTGCCAGCGGATTGGGGTGGACTAATGAAAAACTGTTTTTT. Using reference TRBV7-7 and TRBJ1-4 for the parts outside the CDR3, the full variable domain is GAGVSQSPRYKVTKRGQDVTLRCDPISSHATLYWYQQALGQGPEFLTYFNYEAQPDKSGLPSDRFSAERPEGSISTLTIQRTEQRDSAMYRCASGLGWTNEKLFFGSGTQLSVL.

The table lists this clonotype with a few counts. V gene TRBV9 combines with J gene TRBJ2-1; TRBD2 is a possible D gene (5 bases). The CDR3 extends over 14 amino acids. The ends were cut back, 0 bases at V and 7 bases at J, with 11 bases in the middle. CDR1 SGDLS and CDR2 YYNGEE come from the germline V gene. CDR3 sequence (DNA): TGTGCCAGCAGCGTAGAGAACCCGGGGAATGAGCAGTTCTTC. It encodes CASSVENPGNEQFF.

This clonotype was seen at least ten times. The J gene is TRBJ2-7, the V gene TRBV28; TRBD1 matches 8 bases. Germline CDR1 is MDHEN and CDR2 is SYDVKM. The trim removed 5 bases at V and 4 bases at J, leaving 10 bases unmatched. The CDR3 runs to 15 residues. CDR3 protein: CASSESGTGLYEQYV. CDR3 sequence (DNA): TGTGCCAGCAGTGAATCGGGGACAGGCCTTTACGAGCAGTACGTC.

This clonotype occurred a few times. CDR3 coding DNA: TGTGCCAGCAGCTTGACCGGGACAAGTGAAGCTTTCTTT. Amino acids: CASSLTGTSEAFF. This sequence joins TRBV5-5 and TRBJ1-1; a possible D gene is TRBD1 (6 bases). CDR3 length: 13 amino acids. Germline-derived CDR1 and CDR2 are SGHKS and YYEKEE (reference sequence). V lost 1 base and J lost 7, with 11 bases in between.

The table lists this clonotype with many counts. This chain uses TRBV19 with TRBJ2-2; D tentatively fits TRBD1 or TRBD2 (6 bases each). The length of the CDR3 is 16 residues. CDR1 LNHDA and CDR2 SQIVND come from the germline V gene (reference sequence). The V and J ends lost 4 bases and 4 bases respectively, with 16 bases between them. The CDR3 bases are TGTGCCAGTAGTACAATCCTCAGGGGAGGCACCGGGGAGCTGTTTTTT. Translating it yields CASSTILRGGTGELFF.

This clonotype was seen more than once but under ten times. V and J are TRBV7-9 and TRBJ1-3; D ambiguous. Germline CDR1 reads SEHNR; CDR2 reads FQNEAQ (reference sequence). The germline V and J ends were trimmed by 2 bases and 0 bases, with 11 bases remaining between them. The CDR3 sequence is 16 residues long. CDR3: CASSLWGWGSGNTIYF. The DNA of the CDR3 is TGTGCCAGCAGCTTATGGGGTTGGGGCTCTGGAAACACCATATATTTT.

Ten or more counts support this clonotype. The chain couples TRBV21-1 to TRBJ2-2; TRBD1, as called in the table, went unchecked against the DNA. TRBV21-1 is a known pseudogene. The length of the CDR3 is 16 residues. The CDR3 protein is CASSTRDRGATGELFF. The CDR3 DNA reads as TGTGCCAGCAGCACCAGGGACAGGGGGGCCACCGGGGAGCTGTTTTTT.

The chain recombines TRBV28 with TRBJ2-7, with D possibly being TRBD1 or TRBD2 (7 bases each). Looked up from germline, CDR1 is MDHEN and CDR2 is SYDVKM. Deletions cut 7 bases from V and 0 bases from J, with 13 bases between. This CDR3 is built from 14 residues. The CDR3: CASTGRGHSYEQYV. The CDR3 coding sequence is TGTGCCAGCACTGGGAGGGGGCACTCCTACGAGCAGTACGTC.

The CDR3 region is CASSLVGDSGNTIYF. The CDR3 coding sequence is TGCGCCAGCAGCTTGGTAGGAGACTCTGGAAACACCATATATTTT. This sequence joins TRBV5-1 and TRBJ1-3; the D is unclear. This CDR3 spans 15 amino acids. Germline assignment: CDR1 SGHRS and CDR2 YFSETQ. V shed 0 bases and J shed 0 bases, with 7 bases lying between them.

The CDR3 sequence is CASSRGPTEAFF. The CDR3 bases are TGTGCCAGCAGCCGGGGACCCACTGAAGCTTTCTTT. This rearrangement joins TRBV7-9 to TRBJ1-1; D is possibly TRBD1 (5 bases). Trimming took off 5 bases at V and 4 bases at J, with 8 bases between the two ends. The CDR3 runs 12 residues. From germline, CDR1 is SEHNR and CDR2 FQNEAQ (reference sequence).

The rearrangement links TRBV7-8 to TRBJ2-3; TRBD1 aligns across 7 bases. V was pared by 5 bases and J by 6 bases, with 14 bases of the junction left unmatched. The CDR3 is made up of 16 amino acids. Germline CDR1 reads SGHVS; CDR2 reads FQNEAQ. The CDR3 reads CASSTADGTVGDTQYF. CDR3 bases: TGTGCCAGCAGCACCGCCGACGGGACAGTAGGGGATACGCAGTATTTT.

The J gene is TRBJ1-5, the V gene TRBV4-1; 11 nucleotides align to TRBD1. CDR3 length: 16 residues. Germline CDR1 and CDR2: MGHRA and YSYEKL. Germline trimming cut 4 bases from V and 5 bases from J; bases unmatched to any gene: 7. The CDR3 is CASSPKGTGGDQPQHF. As DNA, the CDR3 is TGCGCCAGCAGCCCCAAGGGGACAGGGGGGGATCAGCCCCAGCATTTT.

This clonotype was found a few times. This chain connects TRBV6-5 to TRBJ1-6; no clear D gene. This CDR3 has 14 amino acids. Germline CDR1 MNHEY, CDR2 SVGAGI. V lost 10 bases to trimming and J lost 7 bases, with 17 bases between them. In DNA, the CDR3 is TGTGCCACCTTGAGCAAGGGAGACAATTCACCCCTCCACTTT. It specifies CATLSKGDNSPLHF.

This clonotype was observed at least ten times. This chain joins TRBV5-1 and TRBJ2-1, with D possibly being TRBD2 (6 bases). Trimming removed 4 bases from V and 6 bases from J, with 14 bases in between. Germline V CDR1 and CDR2: SGHRS, YFSETQ. The CDR3 totals 14 residues. CDR3 residues: CASSPFETSNEQFF. In nucleotides, the CDR3 is TGCGCCAGCAGCCCCTTTGAGACTAGCAATGAGCAGTTCTTC. The full variable domain, in which reference TRBV5-1 and TRBJ2-1 provide the parts outside the CDR3, is KAGVTQTPRYLIKTRGQQVTLSCSPISGHRSVSWYQQTPGQGLQFLFEYFSETQRNKGNFPGRFSGRQFSNSRSEMNVSTLELGDSALYLCASSPFETSNEQFFGPGTRLTVL.